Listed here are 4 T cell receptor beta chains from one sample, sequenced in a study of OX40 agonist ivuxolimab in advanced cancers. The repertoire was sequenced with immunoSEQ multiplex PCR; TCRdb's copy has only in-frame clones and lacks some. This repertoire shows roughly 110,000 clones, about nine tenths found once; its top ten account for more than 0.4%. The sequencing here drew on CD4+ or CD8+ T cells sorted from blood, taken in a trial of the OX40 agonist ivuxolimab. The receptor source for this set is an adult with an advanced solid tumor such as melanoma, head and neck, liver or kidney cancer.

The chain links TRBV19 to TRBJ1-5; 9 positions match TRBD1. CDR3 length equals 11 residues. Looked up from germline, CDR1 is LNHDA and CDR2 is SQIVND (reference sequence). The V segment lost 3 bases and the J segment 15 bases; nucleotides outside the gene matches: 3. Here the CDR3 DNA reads TGTGCCAGTAGTATGACAGGGGGATGGCATTTT. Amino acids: CASSMTGGWHF.

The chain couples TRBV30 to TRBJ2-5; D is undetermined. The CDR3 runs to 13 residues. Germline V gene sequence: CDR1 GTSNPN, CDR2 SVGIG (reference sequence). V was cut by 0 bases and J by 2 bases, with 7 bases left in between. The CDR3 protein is CAWSVTVQETQYF. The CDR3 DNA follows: TGTGCCTGGAGTGTGACGGTACAAGAGACCCAGTACTTC.

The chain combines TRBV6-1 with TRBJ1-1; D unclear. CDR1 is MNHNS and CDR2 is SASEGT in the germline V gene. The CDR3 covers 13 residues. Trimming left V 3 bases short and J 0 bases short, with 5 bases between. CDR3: CASSESVNTEAFF. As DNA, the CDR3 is TGTGCCAGCAGTGAGTCGGTGAACACTGAAGCTTTCTTT.

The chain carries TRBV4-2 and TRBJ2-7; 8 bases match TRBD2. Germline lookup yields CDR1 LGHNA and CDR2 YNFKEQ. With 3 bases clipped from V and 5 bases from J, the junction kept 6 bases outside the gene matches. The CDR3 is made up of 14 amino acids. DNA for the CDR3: TGTGCCAGCAGCCAGAAAGCGGGGGACCACGAGCAGTACTTC. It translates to CASSQKAGDHEQYF.